This T cell receptor (beta chain) was obtained from a study of graft-versus-host responses after intestinal transplantation. Study-wide background: Among the recipients, transplants were multivisceral, liver-intestinal, or isolated intestinal.

General study results and limits: Circulating GvH clones peaking coincided with falling HvG clones soon after transplant. The study found high graft-versus-host to host-versus-graft clonal ratios in allografts of patients with graft-donor T cell macrochimerism. The authors found GvH clones in recipient marrow, some appearing first in ileum or blood.

Details on this clone: Its cognate antigen is unknown.

This CDR3 region has 13 residues. CDR1 MNHEY and CDR2 SVGAGI come from the germline V gene. Trimming took 8 bases from V and 0 from J, leaving 11 bases between them. Libraries were prepared by immunoSEQ multiplex PCR; TCRdb keeps only in-frame clonotypes and omits some of them. The sample includes about 47,000 clones, approximately 94% seen only once; the top ten take around 1.6%. The receptor comes from a human patient who received an intestinal transplant, so some T cells may come from the graft donor. J is TRBJ2-7 and V is TRBV6-5; possible D gene TRBD2, 5 bases. The sample here was PBMCs, taken 330 to 350 days after intestinal transplant. This CDR3 is CASGLSVSYEQYF. The CDR3, as DNA: TGTGCCAGCGGACTTTCCGTCTCCTACGAGCAGTACTTC.